A selection of T cell receptor beta chains follows, all from one sample in a study of cytomegalovirus exposure and HLA in healthy donors. Assay: immunoSEQ multiplex PCR; the TCRdb copy retains only in-frame clones and omits some. This table holds 200,000 to 250,000 clones, 87% found once. The sample consisted of PBMCs. These receptors were collected from a woman between 18 and 30 years old in good health and CMV-seropositive. CDR3s include the opening cysteine and the closing phenylalanine or tryptophan. A D gene is named only where the DNA matches it firmly. Some rows have no size entry. The others give once, few or many, or a class for an expanded clone.

j_gene: TRBJ1-2; v_gene: TRBV19; d_gene: .; abundance: .; CDR3nt: TGTGCCAGTAGGGATCTTGGAGGTGGCTACACCTTC; CDR3aa: CASRDLGGGYTF
j_gene: TRBJ2-7; v_gene: TRBV7-9; d_gene: TRBD2; abundance: few; CDR3nt: TGTGCCAGCAGCTCAGTCTCGGGAGGGGCCTACGAGCAGTACTTC; CDR3aa: CASSSVSGGAYEQYF
j_gene: TRBJ2-1; v_gene: TRBV7-9; d_gene: .; abundance: .; CDR3nt: TGTGCCAGCAGCCAGAGGGCCGAGCAGTTCTTC; CDR3aa: CASSQRAEQFF
j_gene: TRBJ2-1; v_gene: TRBV18; d_gene: TRBD1; abundance: .; CDR3nt: TGTGCCAGCTCACCCACCCCAGGGACAGTACATACTGAGCAGTTCTTC; CDR3aa: CASSPTPGTVHTEQFF
j_gene: TRBJ1-5; v_gene: TRBV28; d_gene: TRBD1; abundance: .; CDR3nt: TGTGCCAGCAGGCCGGGACAGGGAGAATGGTATAGCAATCAGCCCCAGCATTTT; CDR3aa: CASRPGQGEWYSNQPQHF
j_gene: TRBJ1-3; v_gene: TRBV5-1; d_gene: .; abundance: .; CDR3nt: TGCGCCAGCAGCTTGGATGCAAGCGCCGGAAACACCATATATTTT; CDR3aa: CASSLDASAGNTIYF
j_gene: TRBJ2-5; v_gene: TRBV28; d_gene: .; abundance: .; CDR3nt: TGTGCCAGCAGTTTTAATCGGCATGGAGTAAAAGAGACCCAGTACTTC; CDR3aa: CASSFNRHGVKETQYF
j_gene: TRBJ1-2; v_gene: TRBV5-1; d_gene: TRBD1; abundance: .; CDR3nt: TGCGCCAGCAGCTCCCAACTGACAGGGGGCGACTATCGCTACACCTTC; CDR3aa: CASSSQLTGGDYRYTF
j_gene: TRBJ1-1; v_gene: TRBV6-5; d_gene: TRBD1; abundance: .; CDR3nt: TGTGCCAGCAGCCGTACCGACAGGGGGCCTTCGGAAGCTTTCTTT; CDR3aa: CASSRTDRGPSEAFF
j_gene: TRBJ2-2; v_gene: TRBV28; d_gene: TRBD2; abundance: once; CDR3nt: TGTGCCAGCAGTTTATACGGGAGGGCCACCGGGGAGCTGTTTTTT; CDR3aa: CASSLYGRATGELFF
j_gene: TRBJ2-1; v_gene: TRBV7-3; d_gene: TRBD2; abundance: .; CDR3nt: TGTGCCACCCAAGCCCTAGCGGGAGCCGACAATGAGCAGTTCTTC; CDR3aa: CATQALAGADNEQFF
j_gene: TRBJ2-1; v_gene: TRBV18; d_gene: TRBD2; abundance: .; CDR3nt: TGTGCCAGCTCACAATACAGCGGGAGAGTTGATGAGCAGTTCTTC; CDR3aa: CASSQYSGRVDEQFF
j_gene: TRBJ1-3; v_gene: TRBV4-1; d_gene: .; abundance: .; CDR3nt: TGCGCCAGCAGCCAAGCTTCCAGGGCAAGAAACACCATATATTTT; CDR3aa: CASSQASRARNTIYF
j_gene: TRBJ1-1; v_gene: TRBV13; d_gene: .; abundance: few; CDR3nt: TGTGCCAGCAGCTTAGGGGTCGGGGGGAACACTGAAGCTTTCTTT; CDR3aa: CASSLGVGGNTEAFF
j_gene: TRBJ2-6; v_gene: TRBV27; d_gene: TRBD1; abundance: once; CDR3nt: TGTGCCAGCAGTTTCTCCCTCGGACAGGGTGGTGGGGCCAACGTCCTGACTTTC; CDR3aa: CASSFSLGQGGGANVLTF
j_gene: TRBJ1-5; v_gene: TRBV28; d_gene: .; abundance: .; CDR3nt: TGTGCCAGCAGTTTTAGTGCGGGGGCGAGCAATCAGCCCCAGCATTTT; CDR3aa: CASSFSAGASNQPQHF
j_gene: TRBJ2-7; v_gene: TRBV25-1; d_gene: TRBD2; abundance: many; CDR3nt: TGTGCCAGCAGCGCGACCGGGACTAGTCCCGAGCAGTACTTC; CDR3aa: CASSATGTSPEQYF
j_gene: TRBJ2-5; v_gene: TRBV9; d_gene: .; abundance: .; CDR3nt: TGTGCCAGCAGCGTAGAGGCAGGGCGCGAAGAGACCCAGTACTTC; CDR3aa: CASSVEAGREETQYF
j_gene: TRBJ1-2; v_gene: TRBV19; d_gene: TRBD1; abundance: .; CDR3nt: TGTGCCAGTGCGACAGGGGACTATGGCTACACCTTC; CDR3aa: CASATGDYGYTF
j_gene: TRBJ1-2; v_gene: TRBV30; d_gene: .; abundance: once; CDR3nt: TGTGCCTGGAGTTCCCGTCCGGAGACCGGCTACACCTTC; CDR3aa: CAWSSRPETGYTF
j_gene: TRBJ1-2; v_gene: TRBV10-3; d_gene: .; abundance: .; CDR3nt: TGTGCCATCAGCCCGGAGGAGTCTAACTATGGCTACACCTTC; CDR3aa: CAISPEESNYGYTF
j_gene: TRBJ1-1; v_gene: TRBV7-8; d_gene: TRBD1; abundance: .; CDR3nt: TGTGCCAGCAGCTTAGTGACAGGGGGTGGGGAAGCTTTCTTT; CDR3aa: CASSLVTGGGEAFF
j_gene: TRBJ2-7; v_gene: TRBV25-1; d_gene: .; abundance: .; CDR3nt: TGTGCCAGCAGCCAGGACTCCTACGAGCAGTACTTC; CDR3aa: CASSQDSYEQYF
j_gene: TRBJ2-3; v_gene: TRBV10-3; d_gene: TRBD2; abundance: .; CDR3nt: TGTGCCATCAGTAACACTCTAGCGGGAGGGGATACGCAGTATTTT; CDR3aa: CAISNTLAGGDTQYF
j_gene: TRBJ2-7; v_gene: TRBV5-4; d_gene: TRBD2; abundance: .; CDR3nt: TGTGCCAGCAGCTTGGGACTAGCGTTCGACGAGCAGTACTTC; CDR3aa: CASSLGLAFDEQYF
j_gene: TRBJ2-3; v_gene: TRBV30; d_gene: TRBD1; abundance: .; CDR3nt: TGTGCCTGGACCCTTGGACAGGTCACAGATACGCAGTATTTT; CDR3aa: CAWTLGQVTDTQYF
j_gene: TRBJ2-1; v_gene: TRBV6-6; d_gene: .; abundance: .; CDR3nt: TGTGCCAGCAGTTACGACGGGAGCTACAATGAGCAGTTCTTC; CDR3aa: CASSYDGSYNEQFF
j_gene: TRBJ2-1; v_gene: TRBV5-1; d_gene: TRBD1; abundance: .; CDR3nt: TGCGCCAGCAGCTTGGAAGGGGGCGCAGGGAATGAGCAGTTCTTC; CDR3aa: CASSLEGGAGNEQFF
j_gene: TRBJ2-7; v_gene: TRBV2; d_gene: .; abundance: .; CDR3nt: TGTGCCAGCTGTGTGGGAGGCCCCTTAGGAGAGCAGTACTTC; CDR3aa: CASCVGGPLGEQYF
j_gene: TRBJ2-6; v_gene: TRBV9; d_gene: .; abundance: .; CDR3nt: TGTGCCAGCAGCGTAGAGATAGACTACTCTGGGGCCAACGTCCTGACTTTC; CDR3aa: CASSVEIDYSGANVLTF
j_gene: TRBJ1-4; v_gene: TRBV7-9; d_gene: TRBD1; abundance: .; CDR3nt: TGTGCCGAACTCACGGGACAGATTAATGAAAAACTGTTTTTT; CDR3aa: CAELTGQINEKLFF
j_gene: TRBJ2-2; v_gene: TRBV28; d_gene: TRBD1; abundance: .; CDR3nt: TGTGCCAGCAGCCCACAGGGGAGAGGGGAGCTGTTTTTT; CDR3aa: CASSPQGRGELFF
j_gene: TRBJ2-7; v_gene: TRBV6-5; d_gene: TRBD2; abundance: once; CDR3nt: TGTGCCAGCAGGCCGGGGGGGGGTTCCTACGAGCAGTACTTC; CDR3aa: CASRPGGGSYEQYF
j_gene: TRBJ2-3; v_gene: TRBV2; d_gene: TRBD1; abundance: .; CDR3nt: TGTGCCAGCAGCCGACAGGGGATAGCGAGGACAGATACGCAGTATTTT; CDR3aa: CASSRQGIARTDTQYF
j_gene: TRBJ2-2; v_gene: TRBV27; d_gene: .; abundance: few; CDR3nt: TGTGCCAGCAGTTTAGGGACAACCCTTTCCACCGGGGAGCTGTTTTTT; CDR3aa: CASSLGTTLSTGELFF
j_gene: TRBJ2-3; v_gene: TRBV27; d_gene: .; abundance: .; CDR3nt: TGTGCCAGCAGTCCCTATAGTAGCACAGATACGCAGTATTTT; CDR3aa: CASSPYSSTDTQYF
j_gene: TRBJ2-3; v_gene: TRBV10-1; d_gene: TRBD1; abundance: .; CDR3nt: TGCGCCAGCAGTGACCTGACAGGGGAGACAGATACGCAGTATTTT; CDR3aa: CASSDLTGETDTQYF
j_gene: TRBJ1-1; v_gene: TRBV5-1; d_gene: TRBD1; abundance: .; CDR3nt: TGCGCCAGCAGCCCGGGACAGAAGAACACTGAAGCTTTCTTT; CDR3aa: CASSPGQKNTEAFF
j_gene: TRBJ1-1; v_gene: TRBV5-1; d_gene: .; abundance: few; CDR3nt: TGCGCCAGCAGCTTTGTGGGGGCCGAAGCTTTCTTT; CDR3aa: CASSFVGAEAFF
j_gene: TRBJ2-7; v_gene: TRBV6-5; d_gene: TRBD1; abundance: .; CDR3nt: TGTGCCAGCAGGAAGGGACAGGGCTACGAGCAGTACTTC; CDR3aa: CASRKGQGYEQYF